This section outlines one T cell receptor beta chain sequence together with its context. Antigen unknown. The CDR3 spans 14 residues. CDR1 is PRHDT, CDR2 FYEKMQ, per germline (reference sequence). Trimming took 1 base from V and 2 from J; bases not matched to a gene: 0. The data belong to a study of CD8+CD57+ T cells in acquired aplastic anemia. Study background: Sorted cells (CD4+ and CD8+) yielded DNA amounts that averaged approximately 2.9 ug.

The study, taken as a whole, reports: Almost 30 CD8+ CDR3 sequences occurred in both the patients and the controls.

Genomic DNA, serving as template, underwent TCR beta VDJ and CDR3 profiling. One entry per CDR3 protein, called by TCRdb with MiXCR from the reads. The table lists over 150,000 distinct CDR3 sequences, around 50% of them singletons. CD8+CD57+ cell expansion, shown by flow cytometry, had occurred in the patients selected for sequencing. This clonotype originated in a human donor with aplastic anemia. This chain links TRBV13 with TRBJ2-7, with 9 bases identical to TRBD2. Sample: sorted CD4+, CD8+, or CD8+CD57+ T cells (not recorded which) from PBMCs. The CDR3 spells CASSLERGAYEQYF. CDR3 sequence (DNA): TGTGCCAGCAGCTTAGAGCGGGGGGCCTACGAGCAGTACTTC.